The T cell receptor (beta chain) under discussion was sequenced for a study of human T cells and chemical hapten exposure. This clonotype was counted only a few times. Individual cDNA molecules each carried unique molecular identifiers attached by the library. TCRdb reprocessed the RACE reads with MiXCR, giving one entry per CDR3 protein. Among some 52,000 distinct CDR3 sequences listed, approximately 9.9% were seen once. The CDR3 sequence is 14 residues long. V was cut by 1 base and J by 2 bases, with 8 bases left in between. CDR1 is SEHNR, CDR2 FQNEAQ, per germline (reference sequence). Time point meaning: patch test 3, about 24 weeks after DPC sensitization. Indicated treatment: therapeutic diphenylcyclopropenone sensitization with weekly scalp DPC.

The rearrangement joins TRBV7-9 to TRBJ2-5; the D gene is possibly TRBD1 (6 bases). The starting material was whole blood, obtained in connection with sensitization to the hapten diphenylcyclopropenone (DPC). The receptor's source is a woman between 35 and 50 years old with alopecia areata. Some clones in this sample may be carry-over from other donors' samples. The CDR3 loop is CASSLEGQQETQYF. The CDR3 nucleotides are TGTGCCAGCAGCTTAGAAGGACAGCAAGAGACCCAGTACTTC.